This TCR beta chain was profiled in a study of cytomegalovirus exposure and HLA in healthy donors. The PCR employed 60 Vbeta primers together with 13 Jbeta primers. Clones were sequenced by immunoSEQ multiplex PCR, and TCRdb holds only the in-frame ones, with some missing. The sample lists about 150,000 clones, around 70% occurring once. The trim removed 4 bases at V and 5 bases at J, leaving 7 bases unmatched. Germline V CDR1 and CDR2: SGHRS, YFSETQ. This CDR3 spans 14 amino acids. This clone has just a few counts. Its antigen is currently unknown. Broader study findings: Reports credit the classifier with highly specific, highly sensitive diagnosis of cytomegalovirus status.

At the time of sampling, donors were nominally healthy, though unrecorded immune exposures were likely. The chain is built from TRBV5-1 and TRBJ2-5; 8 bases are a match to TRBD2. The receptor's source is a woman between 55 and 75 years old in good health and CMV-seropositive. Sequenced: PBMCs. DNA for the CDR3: TGCGCCAGCAGCCGTAGCGGGATTGGGGAGACCCAGTACTTC. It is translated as CASSRSGIGETQYF.